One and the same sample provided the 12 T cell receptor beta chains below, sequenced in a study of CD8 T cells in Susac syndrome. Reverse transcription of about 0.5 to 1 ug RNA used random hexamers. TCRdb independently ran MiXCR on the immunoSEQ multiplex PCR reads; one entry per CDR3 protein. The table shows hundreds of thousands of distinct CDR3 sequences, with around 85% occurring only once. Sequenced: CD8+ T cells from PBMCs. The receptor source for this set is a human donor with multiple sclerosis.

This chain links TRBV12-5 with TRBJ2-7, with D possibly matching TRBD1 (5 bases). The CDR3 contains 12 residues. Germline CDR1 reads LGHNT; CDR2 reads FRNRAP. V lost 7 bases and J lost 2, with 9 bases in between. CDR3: CASAETAYEQYF. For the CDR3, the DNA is TGTGCTAGTGCCGAGACAGCCTACGAGCAGTACTTC.

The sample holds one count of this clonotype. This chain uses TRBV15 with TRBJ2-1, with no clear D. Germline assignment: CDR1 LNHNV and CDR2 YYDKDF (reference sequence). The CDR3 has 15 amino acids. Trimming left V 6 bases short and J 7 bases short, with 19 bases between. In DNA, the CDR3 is TGTGCCACCAGAAGGCCGGACGGTCAAGGGAATGAGCAGTTCTTC. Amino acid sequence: CATRRPDGQGNEQFF.

The CDR3 reads CASSHAGDGTYEQYF. CDR3 DNA: TGCGCCAGCAGCCATGCCGGGGACGGCACCTACGAGCAGTACTTC. The genes are TRBV4-1 and TRBJ2-7; D tentatively reads TRBD1 or TRBD2 (5 bases each). V shed 3 bases and J shed 2 bases, with 14 bases lying between them. Per the germline V gene, CDR1 is MGHRA and CDR2 is YSYEKL. This CDR3 spans 15 amino acids.

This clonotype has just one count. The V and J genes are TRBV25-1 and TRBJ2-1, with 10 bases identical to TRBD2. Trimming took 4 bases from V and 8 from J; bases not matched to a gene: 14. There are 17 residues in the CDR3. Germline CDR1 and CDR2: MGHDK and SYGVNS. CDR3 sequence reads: CASSGPGSGRAVYEQFF. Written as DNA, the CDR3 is TGTGCCAGCAGTGGCCCAGGGAGCGGGAGGGCCGTATATGAGCAGTTCTTC.

CDR3 protein: CASSFGITYGYTF. CDR3 nucleotide sequence: TGTGCCAGCAGTTTCGGGATTACTTATGGCTACACCTTC. The chain links TRBV6-2 or TRBV6-3 to TRBJ1-2, with unresolved D. The CDR3 runs 13 residues. The germline V and J ends were trimmed by 4 bases and 5 bases, with 11 bases remaining between them. Germline assignment: CDR1 MNHEY and CDR2 SVGEGT.

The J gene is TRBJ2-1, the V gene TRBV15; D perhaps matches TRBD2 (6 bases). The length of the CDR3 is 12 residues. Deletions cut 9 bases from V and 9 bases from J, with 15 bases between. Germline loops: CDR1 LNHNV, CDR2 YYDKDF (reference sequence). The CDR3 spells CATTPSGVEQFF. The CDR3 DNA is TGTGCCACGACTCCCTCGGGGGTTGAGCAGTTCTTC.

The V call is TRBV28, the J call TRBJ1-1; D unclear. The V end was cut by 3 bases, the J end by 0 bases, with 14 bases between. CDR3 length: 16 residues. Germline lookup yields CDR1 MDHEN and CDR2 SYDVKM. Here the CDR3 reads CASSFDGVPLNTEAFF. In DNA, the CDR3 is TGTGCCAGCAGTTTCGATGGGGTGCCACTGAACACTGAAGCTTTCTTT.

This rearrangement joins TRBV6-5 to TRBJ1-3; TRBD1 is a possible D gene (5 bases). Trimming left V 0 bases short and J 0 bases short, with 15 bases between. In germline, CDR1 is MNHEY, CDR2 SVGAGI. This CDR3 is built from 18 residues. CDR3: CASSYSQGTKASGNTIYF. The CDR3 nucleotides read TGTGCCAGCAGTTACTCGCAAGGGACCAAAGCCTCTGGAAACACCATATATTTT.

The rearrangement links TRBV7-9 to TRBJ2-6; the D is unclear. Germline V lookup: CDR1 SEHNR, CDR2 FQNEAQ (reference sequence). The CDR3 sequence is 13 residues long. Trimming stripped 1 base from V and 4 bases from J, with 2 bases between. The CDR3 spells CASSLVGANVLTF. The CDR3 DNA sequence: TGTGCCAGCAGCTTAGTAGGGGCCAACGTCCTGACTTTC. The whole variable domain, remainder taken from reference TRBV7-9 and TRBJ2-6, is DTGVSQNPRHKITKRGQNVTFRCDPISEHNRLYWYRQTLGQGPEFLTYFQNEAQLEKSRLLSDRFSAERPKGSFSTLEIQRTEQGDSAMYLCASSLVGANVLTFGAGSRLTVL.

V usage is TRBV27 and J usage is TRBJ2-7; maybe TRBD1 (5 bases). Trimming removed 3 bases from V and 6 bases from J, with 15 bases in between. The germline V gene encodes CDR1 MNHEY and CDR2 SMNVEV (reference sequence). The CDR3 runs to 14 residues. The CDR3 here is CASSFGAGLSEQYF. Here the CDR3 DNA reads TGTGCCAGCAGTTTTGGGGCAGGTTTAAGCGAGCAGTACTTC.

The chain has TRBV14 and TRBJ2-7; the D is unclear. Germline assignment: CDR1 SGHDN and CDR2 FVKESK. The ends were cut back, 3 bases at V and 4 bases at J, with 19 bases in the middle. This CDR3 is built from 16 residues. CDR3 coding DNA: TGTGCCAGCAGCCAGATGTGGGCTAGAGGTAATTACGAGCAGTACTTC. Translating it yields CASSQMWARGNYEQYF.

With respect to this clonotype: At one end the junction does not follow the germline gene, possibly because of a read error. CDR3 DNA sequence: TGTGCCATCAGTGAGTCGAGGGGAGGGCAGCCCCAGCTTTTT. Translation: CAISESRGGQPQLF. The chain links TRBV10-3 to TRBJ1-5, with D maybe TRBD1 (5 bases). Germline values: CDR1 ENHRY, CDR2 SYGVKD. The CDR3 length is 14 residues.